Listed below are T cell receptor beta chains from one sample, sequenced in a study of blood T cell repertoires in COVID-19. Clones were read by immunoSEQ multiplex PCR, and TCRdb kept only the in-frame ones, dropping some. The data contain over 200,000 clones, about 90% of them seen just once; the ten biggest clones take up roughly 4%. What was sequenced was PBMCs or T cells enriched from blood (not recorded which). Every receptor here comes from a young woman with acute COVID-19. Both conserved end residues are part of each CDR3. D genes are given only for firm matches. Rows may omit the clone size; those that give it use once, few, many or a size class.

d_gene	v_gene	j_gene	abundance	CDR3nt	CDR3aa
.	TRBV18	TRBJ1-1	.	TGTGCCAGCTCACCTACCGGGGGACGGAAGAACACTGAAGCTTTCTTT	CASSPTGGRKNTEAFF
.	TRBV10-3	TRBJ2-7	.	TGTGCCATCAGGGCTTCCTACGAGCAGTACTTC	CAIRASYEQYF
.	TRBV19	TRBJ1-1	.	TGTGCCAGTAGCAGGGTTGGGGCTGAAGCTTTCTTT	CASSRVGAEAFF
.	TRBV9	TRBJ2-3	.	TGTGCCAGCAGCGTGAGACGGGACACAGATACGCAGTATTTT	CASSVRRDTDTQYF
.	TRBV10-1	TRBJ2-5	.	TGCGCCAGCAGTGAGGGAGAGCTAGGAGAGACCCAGTACTTC	CASSEGELGETQYF
TRBD2	TRBV24-1	TRBJ2-3	once	TGTGCCACCAGTGTAGCGGGGGAGGGGACAGATACGCAGTATTTT	CATSVAGEGTDTQYF
TRBD1	TRBV19	TRBJ2-1	.	TGTGCCAGTAGTAAGGGGACAGGTAGGTTCGGGCAGTTCTTC	CASSKGTGRFGQFF
.	TRBV6-5	TRBJ2-1	.	TGTGCCAGCAGTTTGGGGCGGACAAACAATGAGCAGTTCTTC	CASSLGRTNNEQFF
.	TRBV27	TRBJ1-4	.	TGTGCCAGCAAGCGGGGCCAAGGAGGTGAAAAACTGTTTTTT	CASKRGQGGEKLFF
TRBD1	TRBV6-5	TRBJ1-5	.	TGTGCCAGTAGGGGACAGTTAATACAACAGCCCCAGCATTTT	CASRGQLIQQPQHF
.	TRBV12-3/TRBV12-4	TRBJ1-2	once	TGTGCCAGCAGTTTAGGGGAGAACTATGGCTACACCTTC	CASSLGENYGYTF
TRBD1	TRBV11-2	TRBJ1-2	.	TGTGCCAGCAGCTTAGGGGCAGGGGGGTATGGCTACACCTTC	CASSLGAGGYGYTF
.	TRBV5-4	TRBJ1-1	.	TGTGCCAGCAGCTTGTTTCTGGAGATGAACACTGAAGCTTTCTTT	CASSLFLEMNTEAFF
TRBD2	TRBV10-3	TRBJ2-3	once	TGTGCCATCAAAGGACTAGCGGGGGGCAGCACAGATACGCAGTATTTT	CAIKGLAGGSTDTQYF
TRBD2	TRBV24-1	TRBJ2-3	.	TGTGCCACCAGTGGAGCGGGGGGGCACACAGATACGCAGTATTTT	CATSGAGGHTDTQYF
TRBD1	TRBV30	TRBJ2-5	.	TGTGCCTGGAGTCCTTTGGACAGGGACTTTAGGGAGACCCAGTACTTC	CAWSPLDRDFRETQYF
TRBD2	TRBV24-1	TRBJ2-1	.	TGTGCCACCAGTGATTTGTCGGGAGGCAATGAGCAGTTCTTC	CATSDLSGGNEQFF
TRBD1	TRBV4-1	TRBJ2-7	.	TGCGCCAGCAGCCTTTCCGGACAGGGGGCTACCTACGAGCAGTACTTC	CASSLSGQGATYEQYF
TRBD2	TRBV10-1	TRBJ2-3	.	TGCGCCAGCAGTGAGGTAGCACCAAGCGGGGGGTCCACAGATACGCAGTATTTT	CASSEVAPSGGSTDTQYF
TRBD1	TRBV4-1	TRBJ2-7	.	TGCGCCAGCAGCCAAGCGGGACAGAGAACCTACGAGCAGTACTTC	CASSQAGQRTYEQYF
TRBD1	TRBV28	TRBJ1-1	.	TGTGCCAGCAGTTCCCCCGGGACAGGGAACACTGAAGCTTTCTTT	CASSSPGTGNTEAFF
.	TRBV6-5	TRBJ1-1	.	TGTGCCAGCAATACGCAGCGGATGAACACTGAAGCTTTCTTT	CASNTQRMNTEAFF
TRBD1	TRBV4-1	TRBJ1-5	.	TGCGCCAGCAGCCAACTACAGGGGAATCAGCCCCAGCATTTT	CASSQLQGNQPQHF
TRBD2	TRBV12-5	TRBJ2-1	.	TGTGCTAGTGGTAGCGGGACCCTCAATGAGCAGTTCTTC	CASGSGTLNEQFF
.	TRBV5-1	TRBJ2-3	.	TGCGCCAGCAGCTCCACTACGGCGGTAACAGATACGCAGTATTTT	CASSSTTAVTDTQYF
TRBD1	TRBV6-2/TRBV6-3	TRBJ1-1	.	TGTGCCAGCAGTCCACCGGGACAGATTGAAGCTTTCTTT	CASSPPGQIEAFF
.	TRBV3-1/TRBV3-2	TRBJ1-2	once	TGTGCCAGCAGCTTCGTACAGGGCAAATATGGCTACACCTTC	CASSFVQGKYGYTF
.	TRBV6-5	TRBJ1-1	.	TGTGCCAGCACCACTCAGGGAGGGAACACTGAAGCTTTCTTT	CASTTQGGNTEAFF
TRBD1	TRBV5-4	TRBJ2-5	.	TGTGCCAGCAGCCAACGGACAGGGACAGAGACCCAGTACTTC	CASSQRTGTETQYF
.	TRBV9	TRBJ1-1	.	TGTGCCAGCAACCCGACAGTCATGAACACTGAAGCTTTCTTT	CASNPTVMNTEAFF
.	TRBV30	TRBJ2-7	.	TGTGCCTGGAGTGTACTGGGGGCGGGCTACGAGCAGTACTTC	CAWSVLGAGYEQYF
.	TRBV2	TRBJ2-7	.	TGTGCCAGCACCCGGGAGGGGGCTTACGAGCAGTACTTC	CASTREGAYEQYF
.	TRBV10-1	TRBJ1-2	.	TGCGCCAGCAGTGAGTCAGGGACACCAAGTGGCTATGGCTACACCTTC	CASSESGTPSGYGYTF
TRBD1	TRBV9	TRBJ1-2	few	TGTGCCAGCAGCTCCCGGGGACAGGGCTATGGCTACACCTTC	CASSSRGQGYGYTF
.	TRBV5-4	TRBJ2-3	few	TGTGCCAGCAGCTTGACGGGGAGAACAGATACGCAGTATTTT	CASSLTGRTDTQYF
TRBD1	TRBV27	TRBJ1-4	.	TGTGCCAGCAGCCGCCGACAGGGAGAGGAAAAACTGTTTTTT	CASSRRQGEEKLFF
.	TRBV20-1	TRBJ1-5	.	TGCAGTGCTAGTCTCTCACGCTATAGCAATCAGCCCCAGCATTTT	CSASLSRYSNQPQHF
TRBD2	TRBV28	TRBJ2-2	.	TGTGCCAGCATGGATCGCACGGGGGGGCCGGTCGGGGAGCTGTTTTTT	CASMDRTGGPVGELFF
.	TRBV6-5	TRBJ2-1	.	TGTGCCAGCAGAGACAGAAACTACAATGAGCAGTTCTTC	CASRDRNYNEQFF
TRBD1	TRBV3-1/TRBV3-2	TRBJ2-5	.	TGTGCCAGCAGCCATAGAGGACAGGTGGCCCAAGAGACCCAGTACTTC	CASSHRGQVAQETQYF
.	TRBV3-1/TRBV3-2	TRBJ1-1	.	TGTGCCAGCCGTGACAGGATCGGATACGCTGAAGCTTTCTTT	CASRDRIGYAEAFF
.	TRBV6-2/TRBV6-3	TRBJ2-7	.	TGTGCCAGCAGCGGAGACGGCCGCTACGAGCAGTACTTC	CASSGDGRYEQYF
TRBD1	TRBV18	TRBJ1-5	few	TGTGCCAGCTCACCACCAGGACAGGGGGAACACCCCCAGCATTTT	CASSPPGQGEHPQHF
.	TRBV11-2	TRBJ1-3	.	TGTGCCAGCAGACTTGTCGATACTGGAAACACCATATATTTT	CASRLVDTGNTIYF
.	TRBV28	TRBJ1-1	.	TGTGCCAGTGCCATCTTGAGGGACACTGAAGCTTTCTTT	CASAILRDTEAFF
TRBD1	TRBV28	TRBJ1-6	.	TGTGCCGCCGCCGGGGACAGGGGCCGATATTCACCCCTCCACTTT	CAAAGDRGRYSPLHF
.	TRBV5-6	TRBJ1-3	.	TGTGCCAGCAACTTCCGTGGGGCGAACTCTGGAAACACCATATATTTT	CASNFRGANSGNTIYF
.	TRBV7-8	TRBJ1-2	.	TGTGCCAGCAGCACGAAAAACAGGGCTAACTATGGCTACACCTTC	CASSTKNRANYGYTF
.	TRBV6-1	TRBJ2-5	.	TGTGCCAGCAGTGAAATGAGGCCGGCAGGGAGGGAGACCCAGTACTTC	CASSEMRPAGRETQYF
TRBD1	TRBV11-3	TRBJ1-1	.	TGTGCCAGCAGCTCGGGACAGGGGTTGCAGAACACTGAAGCTTTCTTT	CASSSGQGLQNTEAFF
.	TRBV6-1	TRBJ1-2	once	TGTGCCAGCAGTGAAGCAACCCAGGATTATGGCTACACCTTC	CASSEATQDYGYTF
.	TRBV6-5	TRBJ1-1	.	TGTGCCAGCAGTTACTCGAGTCTTGGTCCTGAAGCTTTCTTT	CASSYSSLGPEAFF
.	TRBV5-6	TRBJ1-2	.	TGTGCCAGCAGCTTGGGCAGGATTCACTATGGCTACACCTTC	CASSLGRIHYGYTF
TRBD1	TRBV27	TRBJ2-1	.	TGTGCCAGCAGTTTCCTCGCAGGGGGTCTGGGCAATGAGCAGTTCTTC	CASSFLAGGLGNEQFF
.	TRBV30	TRBJ1-1	.	TGTGCCTGGAGTGAGGCGCCCTCGGGGGCTGAAGCTTTCTTT	CAWSEAPSGAEAFF
TRBD1	TRBV7-2	TRBJ1-4	.	TGTGCCAGCAGCTCCCCCGGGACAGCAACTAATGAAAAACTGTTTTTT	CASSSPGTATNEKLFF
TRBD1	TRBV5-1	TRBJ1-6	.	TGCGCCAGCAGCTCTCCCGGGACAGAGTATAATTCACCCCTCCACTTT	CASSSPGTEYNSPLHF
.	TRBV3-1/TRBV3-2	TRBJ1-4	.	TGTGCCAGCAGCCGGAACAGGGCGGCTAATGAAAAACTGTTTTTT	CASSRNRAANEKLFF
TRBD1	TRBV4-3	TRBJ1-1	.	TGCGCCAGCAGCCTGACAGGGGTCACTGAAGCTTTCTTT	CASSLTGVTEAFF